This T cell receptor beta chain was recovered during a study of blood T cell repertoires in COVID-19. Overall study context: The United States, Italy and Spain were the sources of the acute and convalescent COVID-19 samples. PBMCs, B-cell-depleted T cells, or T cells provided the cDNA or gDNA that made up the material.

Germline loops: CDR1 SGDLS, CDR2 YYNGEE. The CDR3 is 14 residues long. V dropped 3 bases and J dropped 6 bases, with 15 bases sitting between them. In the study's own analysis: Amplification of reference gene primers was used by the study to estimate nucleated cell counts. The data were produced by immunoSEQ multiplex PCR, yet TCRdb's version contains in-frame clones alone and is incomplete. That table furnishes V, J and clone size, whereas the DNA furnished D and trimming. The data show roughly 140,000 clones, approximately 85% seen once. The Seattle site enrolled patients during active infection and followed them longitudinally.

This chain uses TRBV9 with TRBJ1-2; D might be TRBD1 (6 bases). The receptor was isolated from a woman aged 60-75 years with COVID-19, enrolled during active disease. What was sequenced was peripheral blood. CDR3 coding DNA: TGTGCCAGCAGCGCCAGGGGAGGGGCGGATGGCTACACCTTC. Its translation: CASSARGGADGYTF.